The entry below describes one TCR beta chain. What it binds is unknown. This sample was included in a study of cytomegalovirus exposure and HLA in healthy donors. Profiling relied on immunoSEQ multiplex PCR, and the TCRdb table lists in-frame clones only, not all of them. The sample holds under 200,000 clones, 85% to 90% seen once. V dropped 5 bases and J dropped 4; count of bases not matched to a gene: 7. The CDR3 loop spans 14 amino acids. Germline values: CDR1 MNHEY, CDR2 SMNVEV (reference sequence). Study results and caveats: A few of the chains that were CMV-associated were confirmed in vitro to be specific for CMV antigens. Rarity marked most TCR sequences, yet some public TCRs occurred in many donors. The study put 150 to 200 TCR beta chains on its list as cytomegalovirus-associated.

The chain combines TRBV27 with TRBJ2-7, with 8 nucleotides matching TRBD1. This TCR derives from a woman between 18 and 29 years old in good health and CMV-seropositive. Sequences were obtained from PBMCs. Written as DNA, the CDR3 is TGTGCCAGCAGTGAGACAGGGGCTCGTTACGAGCAGTACTTC. It codes for CASSETGARYEQYF.